This TCR beta chain is from a study of T cells in women clearing cervical HPV infection. Overall study results and limits: A classifier using richness and V gene abundances reached an AUC of around 0.83.

In the case of this clone: Its antigen is still unknown. Read coverage stops 3 residues before the CDR3 terminus; the germline J gene supplies the remainder.

Sequenced by immunoSEQ multiplex PCR; TCRdb stores in-frame clones only, minus some. The table lists around 30,000 clones. This CDR3 region has 17 residues. CDR1 MGHRA and CDR2 YSYEKL come from the germline V gene. Trimming took 2 bases from V and 3 from J; bases not matched to a gene: 11. The clonotype was recovered from a woman aged 18-69 years with a cervical HPV16 infection that either progressed to CIN3+ or cleared (not recorded which). The chain combines TRBV4-1 with TRBJ1-2, with 8 bases lining up with TRBD1. The specimen was blood buffy coat. The CDR3 sequence is CASSQSEQGALYYGYTF. The sequenced part of the CDR3 DNA is TGCGCCAGCAGCCAATCTGAGCAGGGGGCTTTGTACTATGGC.